This entry lists 22 T cell receptor beta chains sequenced from one sample in a study of monozygotic twins with inflammatory bowel disease. Using the 5' RACE reads, TCRdb records one entry per CDR3 protein without DNA. The sample table includes 300,000 to 400,000 distinct CDR3 sequences. Sequencing used blood. These TCRs come from a human donor with ulcerative colitis or Crohn's disease, or a healthy co-twin of an affected twin (not recorded which).

The chain employs TRBV5-4 and TRBJ1-6; TCRdb returns TRBD1, unconfirmable since there is no DNA. The germline V gene encodes CDR1 SGHNT and CDR2 YYREEE (reference sequence). This CDR3 comprises 16 residues. CDR3 in amino acids: CASSFGQGARNSPLHF.

J is TRBJ2-1 and V is TRBV5-1; TCRdb proposes TRBD1, but this gene call is untestable without DNA. Germline V gives CDR1 SGHRS, CDR2 YFSETQ. This CDR3 is built from 17 residues. CDR3 residues: CASSPKWSGTTYNEQFF.

The genes are TRBV6-2 or TRBV6-3 and TRBJ1-2. Germline-derived CDR1 and CDR2 are MNHEY and SVGEGT. The CDR3 consists of 13 residues. CDR3 region: CASSYSKGYGYTF.

V and J are TRBV4-3 and TRBJ2-2; TCRdb's D gene call, TRBD2, goes unchecked for lack of DNA. Germline V gene lookup returns CDR1 LGHNA and CDR2 YSLEER. The CDR3 sequence is 14 residues long. The chain's CDR3 is CASSQKRGAGELFF.

V and J are TRBV12-3 or TRBV12-4 and TRBJ1-4; TCRdb's assignment of TRBD1 cannot be checked, as there is no DNA. CDR3 size: 12 residues. CDR3: CASSRGGEKLFF.

This chain joins TRBV20-1 and TRBJ2-7; the D gene TCRdb calls, TRBD1, cannot be checked with no DNA. The CDR3 has 14 amino acids. Germline values: CDR1 DFQATT, CDR2 SNEGSKA (reference sequence). CDR3 protein: CSAIPGTANYEQYF.

J is TRBJ1-1 and V is TRBV5-1; TCRdb lists TRBD1, though no DNA is available to test this call. Germline loops: CDR1 SGHRS, CDR2 YFSETQ. The CDR3 loop spans 15 amino acids. The CDR3 here is CASSSTGAASTEAFF. Full variable domain (rest looked up from reference TRBV5-1 and TRBJ1-1): KAGVTQTPRYLIKTRGQQVTLSCSPISGHRSVSWYQQTPGQGLQFLFEYFSETQRNKGNFPGRFSGRQFSNSRSEMNVSTLELGDSALYLCASSSTGAASTEAFFGQGTRLTVV.

The chain carries TRBV15 and TRBJ2-2. Per germline, CDR1 LNHNV and CDR2 YYDKDF (reference sequence). The CDR3 is 14 amino acids. This CDR3 is CATSRDIYTGELFF.

The chain recombines TRBV20-1 with TRBJ2-3; absent DNA, TCRdb's TRBD1 call cannot be checked. Germline CDR1 DFQATT, CDR2 SNEGSKA (reference sequence). The CDR3 covers 16 residues. CDR3 residues: CSASDSGTGGTDTQYF.

The chain is built from TRBV7-2 and TRBJ1-5; TCRdb gives TRBD1 as the D gene, but with no DNA this cannot be confirmed. The CDR3 has 15 residues. Germline assignment: CDR1 SGHTA and CDR2 FQGNSA. The CDR3: CASSSRSGADRPQHF.

The chain uses TRBV18 and TRBJ2-1. The length of the CDR3 is 14 residues. Germline V gene lookup returns CDR1 KGHSH and CDR2 LQKENI. The CDR3 is CASSRLGIGNEQFF.

The chain uses TRBV3-1 and TRBJ2-7; as DNA is missing, the TRBD2 call by TCRdb cannot be tested. The CDR3 is made up of 18 amino acids. Germline CDR1 is LGHDT and CDR2 is YNNKEL (reference sequence). The CDR3 protein is CASSQDIGVASGVYEQYF.

The gene calls are TRBV25-1 and TRBJ2-7; lacking DNA, the TRBD1 call made by TCRdb goes unchecked. CDR1 MGHDK and CDR2 SYGVNS come from the germline V gene. The CDR3 is 16 amino acids. CDR3 region: CASSDARGTGFYEQYF.

This chain uses TRBV4-3 with TRBJ1-4; as DNA is missing, the TRBD1 call by TCRdb cannot be tested. This CDR3 comprises 15 residues. Germline V CDR1 and CDR2: LGHNA, YSLEER. The CDR3 here is CASSQDVQGNEKLFF.

This chain links TRBV7-2 with TRBJ2-7; the TCRdb call, TRBD1, lacks DNA for checking. CDR1 SGHTA and CDR2 FQGNSA come from the germline V gene. This CDR3 has 12 amino acids. The CDR3 sequence is CASSFGGLEQYF.

V gene TRBV12-3 or TRBV12-4 combines with J gene TRBJ2-5; TCRdb lists TRBD1, though no DNA is available to test this call. The CDR3 is 15 amino acids. The CDR3 protein is CASSLGTAGGETQYF.

Here the CDR3 reads CASSLVPGQGYEGEQFF. This rearrangement joins TRBV18 to TRBJ2-1; TCRdb picks TRBD1, but there is no DNA to check that call. CDR3 length equals 17 residues. Germline V CDR1 and CDR2: KGHSH, LQKENI.

The CDR3 reads CASSLIGHATNEKLFF. The chain uses TRBV28 and TRBJ1-4. From germline, CDR1 is MDHEN and CDR2 SYDVKM. The CDR3 extends over 16 amino acids.

J is TRBJ1-1 and V is TRBV10-3; the D call of TRBD1 rests on TCRdb alone, since no DNA is present to check it. The CDR3 consists of 14 residues. CDR1 and CDR2 from the germline V gene are ENHRY and SYGVKD. The CDR3 reads CATGGDREGTEAFF.

This rearrangement joins TRBV4-2 to TRBJ2-7; no DNA is available, so the TRBD2 call from TCRdb remains unchecked. CDR3 length: 22 amino acids. From germline, CDR1 is LGHNA and CDR2 YNFKEQ. CDR3 amino acids: CASSPTIDPLAGNSFENYEQYF.

The genes are TRBV20-1 and TRBJ2-2; no DNA is available, so the TRBD2 call from TCRdb remains unchecked. The germline V gene has CDR1 DFQATT and CDR2 SNEGSKA (reference sequence). The CDR3 spans 14 residues. The CDR3 is CSAREAGGTGELFF.

This sequence joins TRBV4-1 and TRBJ2-7; checking the TCRdb D call of TRBD1 is not possible without DNA. The CDR3 has 17 amino acids. CDR1 and CDR2 (germline): MGHRA, YSYEKL. CDR3 amino acids: CASSQTPGQVGVYEQYF.